This is a list of T cell receptor beta chains from one sample in a study of cytomegalovirus exposure and HLA in healthy donors. The method was immunoSEQ multiplex PCR; TCRdb's version includes in-frame clones alone and lacks a portion of them. The table lists about 160,000 clones, around 80% of them singletons. Sequenced: PBMCs. The origin of the receptors is a male donor in good health and CMV-seropositive. The CDR3 runs from the conserved cysteine through the conserved F or W. D genes are given only for firm matches. Not all rows give a size; the values are once, few, many and, for expanded clones, a class.

size,J,length,V,D,CDR3,DNA
-,TRBJ1-4,15,TRBV7-2,TRBD1,CASSPDRGWGEKLFF,TGTGCCAGCAGCCCGGACAGGGGGTGGGGTGAAAAACTGTTTTTT
-,TRBJ2-2,19,TRBV27,-,CASSFLSPRWGGAGGELFF,TGTGCCAGCAGTTTTCTCTCCCCTAGGTGGGGGGGCGCAGGCGGGGAGCTGTTTTTT
few,TRBJ1-1,12,TRBV25-1,-,CASRGARTEAFF,TGTGCCAGCAGGGGGGCCCGCACTGAAGCTTTCTTT
-,TRBJ2-4,15,TRBV2,TRBD2,CASSRLAGGANIQYF,TGTGCCAGCAGTCGACTAGCGGGAGGCGCGAACATTCAGTACTTC
few,TRBJ1-2,12,TRBV19,-,CASSGRLGGYTF,TGTGCCAGTAGTGGCCGACTCGGGGGCTACACCTTC
-,TRBJ2-7,16,TRBV4-1,-,CASSQDVDRIPYEQYF,TGCGCCAGCAGCCAAGATGTAGACAGAATTCCCTACGAGCAGTACTTC
once,TRBJ2-7,13,TRBV10-2,TRBD1,CASSVGTAYEQYF,TGCGCCAGCAGTGTCGGGACAGCCTACGAGCAGTACTTC
-,TRBJ1-1,16,TRBV27,TRBD1,CASSPLQTGGLTEAFF,TGTGCCAGCAGTCCCCTTCAGACAGGGGGTTTGACTGAAGCTTTCTTT
-,TRBJ2-7,15,TRBV6-4,TRBD2,CASSDSTSGSHEQYF,TGTGCCAGCAGTGACTCGACTAGCGGGAGCCACGAGCAGTACTTC
-,TRBJ2-7,14,TRBV5-1,TRBD1,CASSLGGQGYEQYF,TGCGCCAGCAGCTTGGGGGGACAGGGCTACGAGCAGTACTTC
-,TRBJ1-1,12,TRBV29-1,TRBD1,CSSQTGSTEAFF,TGCAGCTCCCAGACAGGGAGCACTGAAGCTTTCTTT
-,TRBJ2-3,15,TRBV14,-,CASSQDPGWSVTQYF,TGTGCCAGCAGCCAAGATCCGGGTTGGAGTGTTACGCAGTATTTT
-,TRBJ1-2,14,TRBV5-4,-,CATYVGANYYGYTF,TGTGCCACCTACGTGGGAGCCAACTACTATGGCTACACCTTC
once,TRBJ2-3,17,TRBV5-6,-,CASSLALLGGQTDTQYF,TGTGCCAGCAGCTTGGCCCTGTTGGGGGGGCAGACAGATACGCAGTATTTT
-,TRBJ2-3,13,TRBV5-1,-,CASSPRPGDTQYF,TGCGCCAGCAGCCCCCGGCCGGGGGATACGCAGTATTTT